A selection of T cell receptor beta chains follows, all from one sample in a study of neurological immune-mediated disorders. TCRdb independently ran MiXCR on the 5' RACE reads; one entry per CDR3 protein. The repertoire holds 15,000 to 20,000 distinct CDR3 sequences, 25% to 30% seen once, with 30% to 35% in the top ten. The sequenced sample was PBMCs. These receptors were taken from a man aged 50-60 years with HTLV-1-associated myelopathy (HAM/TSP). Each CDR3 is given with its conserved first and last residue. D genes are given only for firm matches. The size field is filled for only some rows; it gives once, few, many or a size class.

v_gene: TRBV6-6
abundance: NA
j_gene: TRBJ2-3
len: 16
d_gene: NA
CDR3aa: CASRSRGGAVADTQYF
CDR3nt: TGTGCCAGCAGAAGTAGGGGGGGGGCGGTGGCAGATACGCAGTATTTT

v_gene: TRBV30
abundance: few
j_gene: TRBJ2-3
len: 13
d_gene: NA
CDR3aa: CAWSRRERDTQYF
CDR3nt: TGTGCCTGGAGTAGGCGGGAACGAGATACGCAGTATTTT

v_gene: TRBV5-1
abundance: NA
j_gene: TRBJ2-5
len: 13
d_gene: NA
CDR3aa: CASSLAWAETQYF
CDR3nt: TGCGCCAGCAGCTTGGCCTGGGCGGAGACCCAGTACTTC

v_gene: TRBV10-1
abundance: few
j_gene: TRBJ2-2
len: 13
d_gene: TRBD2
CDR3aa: CASSAGGTGELFF
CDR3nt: TGCGCCAGCAGTGCGGGGGGTACAGGGGAGCTGTTTTTT

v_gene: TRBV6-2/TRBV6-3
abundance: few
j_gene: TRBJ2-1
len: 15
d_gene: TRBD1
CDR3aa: CASSYGQGAGNEQFF
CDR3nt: TGTGCCAGCAGTTACGGTCAGGGGGCTGGAAATGAGCAGTTCTTC

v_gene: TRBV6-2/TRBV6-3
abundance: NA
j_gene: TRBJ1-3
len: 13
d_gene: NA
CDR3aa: CASSGVPGNTIYF
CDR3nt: TGTGCCAGCAGTGGGGTTCCTGGAAACACCATATATTTT

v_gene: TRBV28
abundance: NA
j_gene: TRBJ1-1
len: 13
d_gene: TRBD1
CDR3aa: CASSQGVATEAFF
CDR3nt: TGTGCCAGCAGCCAGGGGGTGGCCACTGAAGCTTTCTTT

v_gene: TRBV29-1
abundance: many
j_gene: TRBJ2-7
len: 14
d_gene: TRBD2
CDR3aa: CSVRLGREGNEQYF
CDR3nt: TGCAGCGTTCGTTTGGGCAGGGAGGGGAACGAGCAGTACTTC

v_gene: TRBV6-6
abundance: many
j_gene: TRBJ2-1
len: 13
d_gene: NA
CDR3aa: CASSYSTGNEQFF
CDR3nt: TGTGCCAGCAGTTACTCGACGGGAAATGAGCAGTTCTTC

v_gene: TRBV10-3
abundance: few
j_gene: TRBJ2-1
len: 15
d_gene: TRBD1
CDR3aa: CAISGKGAGYNEQFF
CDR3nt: TGTGCCATCAGTGGCAAGGGGGCGGGTTACAATGAGCAGTTCTTC

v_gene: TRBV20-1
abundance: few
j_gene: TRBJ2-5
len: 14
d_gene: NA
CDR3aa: CSASAPIPGETQYF
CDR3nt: TGCAGTGCTTCCGCGCCGATCCCCGGAGAGACCCAGTACTTC

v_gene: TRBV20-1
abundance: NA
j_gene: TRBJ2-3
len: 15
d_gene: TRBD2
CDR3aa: CSASALAGGTDTQYF
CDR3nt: TGCAGTGCTTCAGCACTAGCGGGGGGCACAGATACGCAGTATTTT

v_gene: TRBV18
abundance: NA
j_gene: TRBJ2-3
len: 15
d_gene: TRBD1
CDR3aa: CASSPDRGNTDTQYF
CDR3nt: TGTGCCAGCTCACCAGACAGGGGAAACACAGATACGCAGTATTTT

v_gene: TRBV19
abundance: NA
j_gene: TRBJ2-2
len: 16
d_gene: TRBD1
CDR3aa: CASSYYRDRVGGELFF
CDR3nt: TGTGCCAGTAGTTACTACCGGGACAGGGTTGGCGGGGAGCTGTTTTTT

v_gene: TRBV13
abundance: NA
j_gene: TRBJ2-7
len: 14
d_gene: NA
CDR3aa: CASSPSRNSYEQYF
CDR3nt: TGTGCCAGCAGCCCGTCGAGAAACTCCTACGAGCAGTACTTC

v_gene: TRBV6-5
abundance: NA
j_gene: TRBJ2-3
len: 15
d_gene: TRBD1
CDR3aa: CASSRDRGRGDTQYF
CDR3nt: TGTGCCAGCAGTCGGGACAGGGGGAGGGGAGATACGCAGTATTTT

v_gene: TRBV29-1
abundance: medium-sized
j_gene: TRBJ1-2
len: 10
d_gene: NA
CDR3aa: CSVWEDGYTF
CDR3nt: TGCAGCGTCTGGGAGGATGGCTACACCTTC

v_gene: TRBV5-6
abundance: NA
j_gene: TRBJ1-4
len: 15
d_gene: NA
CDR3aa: CASTWKTATNEKLFF
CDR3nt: TGTGCCAGCACCTGGAAGACGGCAACTAATGAAAAACTGTTTTTT

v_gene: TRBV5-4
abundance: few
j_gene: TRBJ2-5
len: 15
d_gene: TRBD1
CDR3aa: CASSLSGGLGETQYF
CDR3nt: TGTGCCAGCAGCTTGTCAGGGGGCCTGGGGGAGACCCAGTACTTC

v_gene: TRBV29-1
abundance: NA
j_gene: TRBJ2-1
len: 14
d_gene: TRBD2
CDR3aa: CSVEGTSGDNEQFF
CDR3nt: TGCAGCGTTGAAGGGACTAGCGGAGACAATGAGCAGTTCTTC

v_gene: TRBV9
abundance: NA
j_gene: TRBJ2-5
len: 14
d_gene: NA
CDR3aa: CASSRRDSGETQYF
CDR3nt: TGTGCCAGCAGCAGGCGGGACTCGGGAGAGACCCAGTACTTC

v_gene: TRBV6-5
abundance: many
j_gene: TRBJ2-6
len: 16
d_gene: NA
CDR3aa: CASSYTSPPGANVLTF
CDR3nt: TGTGCCAGCAGTTACACGTCCCCACCAGGGGCCAACGTCCTGACTTTC

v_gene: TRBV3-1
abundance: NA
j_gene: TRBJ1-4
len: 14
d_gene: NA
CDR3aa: CASSQGSKGEKLFF
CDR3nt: TGTGCCAGCAGCCAAGGGTCGAAAGGTGAAAAACTGTTTTTT

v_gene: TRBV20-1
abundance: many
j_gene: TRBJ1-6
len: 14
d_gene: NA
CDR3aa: CSARGVTGDSPLHF
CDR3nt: TGCAGTGCTAGAGGAGTAACCGGGGATTCACCCCTCCACTTT